These 27 T cell receptor beta chains came from one sample sequenced in a study of cytomegalovirus exposure and HLA in healthy donors (TCRdb year 2017). Libraries were made using the immunoSEQ multiplex PCR assay. The source is immuneACCESS, and TCRdb retained only in-frame sequences with V and J called. Part of the clones is not carried over; for the studies checked, unresolved V genes explain less than half of this, and the remainder is unexplained. The sample includes 150,000 to 200,000 clones, with about 90% observed a single time. The top ten clonotypes cover about 2.9% of the sample. Sequenced: PBMCs. The origin of the receptors is a woman in her late teens or twenties in good health and CMV-seropositive.

The chain has TRBV5-4 and TRBJ1-2; D may be TRBD1 (6 bases). The V and J ends lost 0 bases and 4 bases respectively, with 10 bases between them. Germline CDR1 is SGHNT and CDR2 is YYREEE (reference sequence). The CDR3 runs to 14 residues. DNA for the CDR3: TGTGCCAGCAGCTTGGCCGGACAGCCCTATGGCTACACCTTC. Translated, it gives CASSLAGQPYGYTF.

The V and J genes are TRBV6-6 and TRBJ2-5; 13 bases fit TRBD2. The V gene's germline CDR1 is MNHNY and CDR2 SVGAGI (reference sequence). The CDR3 runs to 14 residues. V was clipped by 5 bases and J by 3 bases; unmatched bases: 0. The CDR3 sequence is CASSGTSGEETQYF. The CDR3 nucleotides are TGTGCCAGCAGTGGGACTAGCGGGGAAGAGACCCAGTACTTC.

The genes are TRBV14 and TRBJ2-5; D may be TRBD1 (6 bases). V was cut by 4 bases and J by 5 bases, with 11 bases left in between. The CDR3 spans 13 residues. CDR1 is SGHDN and CDR2 is FVKESK in the germline V gene. The CDR3 sequence is CASSPRGEETQYF. The CDR3 nucleotides read TGTGCCAGCAGCCCCAGGGGCGAGGAGACCCAGTACTTC.

The chain combines TRBV29-1 with TRBJ2-7; D ambiguous. The CDR3 length is 12 residues. V gave up 7 bases and J gave up 3 bases, with 13 bases separating them. The germline gives CDR1 SQVTM, CDR2 ANQGSEA. CDR3 residues: CSAVVSDYEQYF. In DNA form, the CDR3 reads TGCAGCGCCGTAGTCTCTGACTACGAGCAGTACTTC.

The chain has TRBV10-3 and TRBJ2-7, with a possible D match to TRBD2 (5 bases). Trimming removed 10 bases at V and 7 bases at J, with 17 bases between. Looked up from germline, CDR1 is ENHRY and CDR2 is SYGVKD. CDR3 length: 12 residues. The CDR3 spells CATRVGSGEQYF. CDR3 nucleotide sequence: TGTGCCACCCGGGTAGGATCGGGAGAGCAGTACTTC.

The chain has TRBV2 and TRBJ1-1; TRBD1 agrees at 8 bases. Germline CDR1 and CDR2: SNHLY and FYNNEI. The CDR3 has 19 residues. Unmatched junction bases numbered 16, after V lost 4 bases and J lost 0 bases. CDR3 in amino acids: CASSGARAGGLKVNTEAFF. For the CDR3, the DNA is TGTGCCAGCAGTGGTGCAAGGGCAGGGGGCCTGAAAGTGAACACTGAAGCTTTCTTT.

The J gene is TRBJ2-2, the V gene TRBV29-1; tentatively, D is TRBD1 (6 bases). This CDR3 spans 14 amino acids. Per the germline V gene, CDR1 is SQVTM and CDR2 is ANQGSEA. Trimming removed 6 bases at V and 0 bases at J, with 11 bases between. The DNA of the CDR3 is TGCAGCGTCCTCCGGGACACGAACACCGGGGAGCTGTTTTTT. This encodes CSVLRDTNTGELFF.

This chain links TRBV27 with TRBJ2-1; 7 bases line up with TRBD1. Germline lookup yields CDR1 MNHEY and CDR2 SMNVEV (reference sequence). The CDR3 has 18 amino acids. V lost 6 bases and J lost 4; bases outside the gene matches: 18. DNA for the CDR3: TGTGCCAGCAGGCCGAAAACAGGGGACAACCCATTTTACAATGAGCAGTTCTTC. This translates into CASRPKTGDNPFYNEQFF.

The chain is built from TRBV6-5 and TRBJ2-1; 11 nucleotides agree with TRBD1. Germline CDR1 MNHEY, CDR2 SVGAGI. Losses at the gene ends were 6 bases for V and 6 bases for J; bases not matched to a gene: 7. The CDR3 runs to 15 residues. The CDR3 bases are TGTGCCAGCAGCCCCGGACAGGGGGCGGGCAATGAGCAGTTCTTC. It yields the protein CASSPGQGAGNEQFF.

The chain couples TRBV10-1 to TRBJ1-5; no firm D call. Trimming left V 3 bases short and J 2 bases short, with 5 bases between. There are 13 residues in the CDR3. Germline CDR1 is WNHNN and CDR2 is SYGVQD (reference sequence). The chain's CDR3 is CASSDQGNQPQHF. Here the CDR3 DNA reads TGCGCCAGCAGTGACCAGGGCAATCAGCCCCAGCATTTT.

The chain has TRBV2 and TRBJ1-5; tentative D call: TRBD1 (5 bases). V was trimmed by 7 bases and J by 9 bases, leaving 19 bases between them. Per germline, CDR1 SNHLY and CDR2 FYNNEI. The CDR3 consists of 14 residues. Written as DNA, the CDR3 is TGTGCCAGCACCCCCCGGGAGGGGCTACGGCCCCAGCATTTT. It codes for CASTPREGLRPQHF.

V and J are TRBV6-5 and TRBJ2-7; 7 nucleotides line up with TRBD1. This CDR3 has 15 residues. Losses at the gene ends were 5 bases for V and 5 bases for J; bases not matched to a gene: 12. Germline assignment: CDR1 MNHEY and CDR2 SVGAGI. CDR3 region: CASSKPRQGRDEQYF. CDR3 nucleotide sequence: TGTGCCAGCAGTAAACCGCGACAGGGAAGGGACGAGCAGTACTTC.

This clone was counted a single time. The chain has TRBV5-1 and TRBJ2-5, with D tentatively TRBD2 (6 bases). From germline, CDR1 is SGHRS and CDR2 YFSETQ. The CDR3 has 19 residues. V gave up 3 bases and J gave up 1 base, with 25 bases separating them. CDR3 coding DNA: TGCGCCAGCAGCTCCGGTGGAGGGGACCCCACCCTGCTCCAAGAGACCCAGTACTTC. Translating gives CASSSGGGDPTLLQETQYF.

This chain joins TRBV18 and TRBJ2-3; the match to TRBD1 covers 7 bases. Germline CDR1 is KGHSH and CDR2 is LQKENI. The CDR3 runs to 16 residues. V was pared by 3 bases and J by 4 bases, with 10 bases of the junction left unmatched. Here the CDR3 reads CASSPTGYGVSDTQYF. CDR3 DNA: TGTGCCAGCTCACCGACAGGGTATGGAGTCTCAGATACGCAGTATTTT.

V usage is TRBV7-9 and J usage is TRBJ2-7, with 9 bases that match TRBD2. Unmatched junction bases numbered 8, after V lost 5 bases and J lost 3 bases. The germline CDR1 and CDR2 sequences are SEHNR and FQNEAQ (reference sequence). CDR3 length: 15 amino acids. The CDR3 nucleotides are TGTGCCAGCAGCCACCAGACTAGCGGTTACTACGAGCAGTACTTC. Protein sequence: CASSHQTSGYYEQYF.

The chain links TRBV2 to TRBJ1-1, with D possibly being TRBD1 (5 bases). Germline V CDR1 and CDR2: SNHLY, FYNNEI. V gave up 3 bases and J gave up 5 bases, with 10 bases separating them. The CDR3 covers 13 residues. The CDR3 DNA reads TGTGCCAGCAGTGATTCGGGGGAGACTGAAGCTTTCTTT. It specifies CASSDSGETEAFF.

The chain recombines TRBV20-1 with TRBJ2-5; no clear D. V was clipped by 3 bases and J by 5 bases, with 4 bases between them. The CDR3 sequence is 10 residues long. Germline CDR1 and CDR2: DFQATT and SNEGSKA (reference sequence). The CDR3 sequence: CSASQETQYF. CDR3 nucleotide sequence: TGCAGTGCTAGTCAGGAGACCCAGTACTTC.

V gene TRBV5-1 combines with J gene TRBJ2-1; the match to TRBD2 covers 8 bases. J gave up 5 bases and V 0 bases, and 7 bases lay outside the gene matches. CDR3 length equals 16 residues. Looked up from germline, CDR1 is SGHRS and CDR2 is YFSETQ. In nucleotides, the CDR3 is TGCGCCAGCAGCTTGGTTCAGCGGGGGCGGGACAATGAGCAGTTCTTC. Amino acids: CASSLVQRGRDNEQFF. Together with reference TRBV5-1 and TRBJ2-1, the CDR3 gives the full variable domain: KAGVTQTPRYLIKTRGQQVTLSCSPISGHRSVSWYQQTPGQGLQFLFEYFSETQRNKGNFPGRFSGRQFSNSRSEMNVSTLELGDSALYLCASSLVQRGRDNEQFFGPGTRLTVL.

The gene calls are TRBV9 and TRBJ2-5; D may be TRBD2 (6 bases). V lost 4 bases and J lost 2, with 12 bases in between. CDR1 and CDR2 (germline): SGDLS, YYNGEE. The CDR3 covers 14 residues. The DNA of the CDR3 is TGTGCCAGCAGCCCGGGGGTCCAACAAGAGACCCAGTACTTC. It is translated as CASSPGVQQETQYF.

The V and J genes are TRBV4-3 and TRBJ2-7; 10 nucleotides align to TRBD1. The CDR3 has 18 amino acids. Germline V CDR1 and CDR2: LGHNA, YSLEER. Losses at the gene ends were 0 bases for V and 3 bases for J; bases not matched to a gene: 11. The CDR3 region is CASSQDRFEDRGFYEQYF. The CDR3 DNA follows: TGCGCCAGCAGCCAAGATAGGTTTGAGGACAGGGGGTTCTACGAGCAGTACTTC.

CDR3: CASSSGVASGGASETQYF. The CDR3 coding sequence is TGCGCCAGCAGCTCGGGAGTGGCTAGCGGGGGGGCATCGGAGACCCAGTACTTC. V is TRBV5-1 and J is TRBJ2-5, with 12 bases matching TRBD2. This CDR3 has 18 amino acids. Germline loops: CDR1 SGHRS, CDR2 YFSETQ. Trimming removed 3 bases from V and 5 bases from J; junction bases left unmatched: 14.

The V and J genes are TRBV28 and TRBJ1-5; a weak D match, TRBD1 (5 bases). CDR1 is MDHEN and CDR2 is SYDVKM in the germline V gene. Trimming shortened V by 2 bases and J by 6 bases, and 11 bases separated the two germline ends. The CDR3 covers 14 residues. The CDR3 region is CASSLRGRVQPQHF. The CDR3 coding sequence is TGTGCCAGCAGTTTAAGGGGCCGGGTTCAGCCCCAGCATTTT.

The CDR3 is CAISESKGGTSTDTQYF. In DNA, the CDR3 is TGTGCCATCAGTGAGTCCAAAGGCGGGACTAGCACAGATACGCAGTATTTT. The V call is TRBV10-3, the J call TRBJ2-3; a weak D match, TRBD2 (6 bases). V gave up 0 bases and J gave up 0 bases, with 13 bases separating them. Germline loops: CDR1 ENHRY, CDR2 SYGVKD. The CDR3 contains 17 residues.

The rearrangement joins TRBV27 to TRBJ1-1, with unresolved D. Germline CDR1 MNHEY, CDR2 SMNVEV (reference sequence). Trimming shortened V by 6 bases and J by 2 bases, and 10 bases separated the two germline ends. The CDR3 runs to 13 residues. CDR3 residues: CASRSSVNTEAFF. CDR3 bases: TGTGCCAGCAGGTCCTCAGTAAACACTGAAGCTTTCTTT.

V and J are TRBV7-9 and TRBJ2-7, with a weak D call TRBD2 (6 bases). This CDR3 region has 15 residues. The V and J ends lost 4 bases and 3 bases respectively, with 16 bases between them. CDR1 SEHNR and CDR2 FQNEAQ come from the germline V gene (reference sequence). CDR3 region: CASSSTGTESYEQYF. DNA of the CDR3: TGTGCCAGCAGCTCGACCGGGACTGAGAGCTACGAGCAGTACTTC.

The rearrangement uses TRBV19 and TRBJ1-2, with D possibly TRBD1 on 6 matching bases. Trimming shortened V by 1 base and J by 4 bases, and 13 bases separated the two germline ends. This CDR3 is 15 amino acids long. Germline CDR1 is LNHDA and CDR2 is SQIVND (reference sequence). CDR3 loop: CASSIAGRGLYGYTF. The DNA of the CDR3 is TGTGCCAGTAGTATAGCCGGCAGGGGCCTCTATGGCTACACCTTC.

The chain uses TRBV10-1 and TRBJ1-6, with 10 positions matching TRBD1. Germline CDR1 WNHNN, CDR2 SYGVQD (reference sequence). There are 15 residues in the CDR3. V was clipped by 6 bases and J by 7 bases; unmatched bases: 6. The CDR3 nucleotides are TGCGCCAGCAGCCGAGGGACAGGGGACAATTCACCCCTCCACTTT. This encodes CASSRGTGDNSPLHF.